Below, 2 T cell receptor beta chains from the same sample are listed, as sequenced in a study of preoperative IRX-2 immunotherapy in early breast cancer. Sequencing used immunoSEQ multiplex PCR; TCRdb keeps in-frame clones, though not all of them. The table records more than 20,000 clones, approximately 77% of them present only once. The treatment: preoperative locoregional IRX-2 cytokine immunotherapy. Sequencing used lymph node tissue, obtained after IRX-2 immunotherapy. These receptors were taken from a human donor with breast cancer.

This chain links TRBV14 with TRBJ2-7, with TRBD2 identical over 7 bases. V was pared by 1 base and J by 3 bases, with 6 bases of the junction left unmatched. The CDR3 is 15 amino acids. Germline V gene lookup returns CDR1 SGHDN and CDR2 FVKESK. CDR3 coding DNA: TGTGCCAGCAGCCAAGGGCTAGCGGACTACTACGAGCAGTACTTC. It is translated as CASSQGLADYYEQYF.

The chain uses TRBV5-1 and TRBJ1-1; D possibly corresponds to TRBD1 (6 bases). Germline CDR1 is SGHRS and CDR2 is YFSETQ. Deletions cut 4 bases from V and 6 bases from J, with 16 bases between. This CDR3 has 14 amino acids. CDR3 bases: TGCGCCAGCAGCGTAGGGGGTCGTATACCTGAAGCTTTCTTT. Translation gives CASSVGGRIPEAFF. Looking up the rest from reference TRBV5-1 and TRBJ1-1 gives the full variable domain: KAGVTQTPRYLIKTRGQQVTLSCSPISGHRSVSWYQQTPGQGLQFLFEYFSETQRNKGNFPGRFSGRQFSNSRSEMNVSTLELGDSALYLCASSVGGRIPEAFFGQGTRLTVV.